The text below deals with one T cell receptor (beta chain). This sample stems from a study of shared T cell receptors in the human thymus. Germline CDR1 reads LNHDA; CDR2 reads SQIVND (reference sequence). The germline V and J ends were trimmed by 5 bases and 3 bases, with 16 bases remaining between them. The CDR3 loop spans 15 amino acids. Produced via immunoSEQ multiplex PCR; TCRdb's table is partial and in-frame only. The sample consists of a few hundred thousand clones, more than 85% of them appearing once. V and J are TRBV19 and TRBJ1-1; D possibly corresponds to TRBD1 (6 bases). The specimen sequenced was thymocytes. The TCR comes from a human donor. The CDR3 reads CASSLKQGVYTEAFF. CDR3 nucleotide sequence: TGTGCCAGTAGTTTGAAACAGGGTGTGTACACTGAAGCTTTCTTT.